These 21 T cell receptor beta chains originate from one sample sequenced in a study of blood T cells in healthy people across ages. The authors ran a second PCR of roughly 7 to 11 cycles using a sample-barcoded 5' primer and a J-beta primer mix. Via MiXCR, TCRdb re-called the 5' RACE reads, giving one row per CDR3 protein. Of fewer than 1 million distinct CDR3 sequences detected, around 43% appear once; the ten largest clones hold about a fifth. Sequenced input: blood. The receptors here all came from a man in his fifties or sixties in good health.

The chain carries TRBV29-1 and TRBJ1-2; D might be TRBD1 (6 bases). CDR3 length: 15 amino acids. Deletions cut 0 bases from V and 6 bases from J, with 17 bases between. From germline, CDR1 is SQVTM and CDR2 ANQGSEA. The CDR3 coding sequence is TGCAGCGTTGAAGATCACCCCCAGGGGCCGGATGGCTACACCTTC. This gives the protein CSVEDHPQGPDGYTF. Full variable domain (missing parts from reference TRBV29-1 and TRBJ1-2): SAVISQKPSRDICQRGTSLTIQCQVDSQVTMMFWYRQQPGQSLTLIATANQGSEATYESGFVIDKFPISRPNLTFSTLTVSNMSPEDSSIYLCSVEDHPQGPDGYTFGSGTRLTVV.

A few counts support this clonotype. This rearrangement joins TRBV5-1 to TRBJ2-7; 12 nucleotides line up with TRBD2. CDR1 and CDR2 from the germline V gene are SGHRS and YFSETQ. The CDR3 totals 19 residues. J gave up 2 bases and V 0 bases, and 12 bases lay outside the gene matches. This CDR3 is CASSLARASGGAWTYEQYF. DNA of the CDR3: TGCGCCAGCAGCTTGGCCAGGGCTAGCGGGGGGGCTTGGACCTACGAGCAGTACTTC.

The rearrangement links TRBV20-1 to TRBJ1-2; 9 bases are shared with TRBD1. Germline V lookup: CDR1 DFQATT, CDR2 SNEGSKA (reference sequence). The J segment lost 7 bases and the V segment lost 6 bases, leaving 9 bases of the junction unmatched. The CDR3 is 13 residues long. The DNA for the CDR3 is TGCAGTGCAACTACTACAGGGGGCTCTGGCTACACCTTC. This codes for CSATTTGGSGYTF.

In regard to this clonotype: One end of the junction is discordant with germline, which a read error may explain. V gene TRBV6-5 combines with J gene TRBJ2-2; 9 bases are shared with TRBD2. The germline CDR1 and CDR2 sequences are MNHEY and SVGAGI. The CDR3 has 16 residues. CDR3 residues: CVSSLTSGGRPGELFF. The CDR3 DNA sequence: TGTGTCAGCAGTTTAACAAGCGGGGGGAGGCCCGGGGAGCTGTTTTTT.

The chain carries TRBV4-1 and TRBJ2-5; D is uncertain. The CDR3 runs to 14 residues. The V end was cut by 1 base, the J end by 6 bases, with 12 bases between. Germline-derived CDR1 and CDR2 are MGHRA and YSYEKL. The CDR3 sequence is CASSQGQNLKTQYF. The CDR3 DNA reads as TGCGCCAGCAGCCAAGGGCAGAATCTCAAGACCCAGTACTTC.

The chain carries TRBV7-9 and TRBJ2-7; 7 nucleotides agree with TRBD1. V dropped 3 bases and J dropped 7; count of bases not matched to a gene: 18. Germline V lookup: CDR1 SEHNR, CDR2 FQNEAQ (reference sequence). CDR3 size: 17 residues. The CDR3 loop reads CASSFYRGPRSYNEQYF. In nucleotides, the CDR3 is TGTGCCAGCAGCTTCTACAGGGGTCCGAGGTCCTACAATGAGCAGTACTTC.

This clonotype was seen a few times. J is TRBJ2-3 and V is TRBV20-1; 11 bases align to TRBD2. Germline loops: CDR1 DFQATT, CDR2 SNEGSKA (reference sequence). Trimming at V came to 0 bases and at J to 0 bases, leaving 11 bases not matched to a gene. CDR3 length: 19 amino acids. The CDR3 nucleotides read TGCAGTGCTAGAGACACCGGGACTAGCGGCACTACTAGCACAGATACGCAGTATTTT. It translates to CSARDTGTSGTTSTDTQYF.

The sample holds many counts of this clonotype. The rearrangement uses TRBV4-3 and TRBJ2-5; possibly TRBD2 for D (6 bases). Trimming cost V 0 bases and J 11 bases, with 10 bases left between them. This CDR3 spans 12 amino acids. The germline V gene encodes CDR1 LGHNA and CDR2 YSLEER. The CDR3 spells CASSQDWGEQYF. For the CDR3, the DNA is TGCGCCAGCAGCCAAGATTGGGGGGAGCAGTACTTC.

This clonotype was recorded a few times. The genes are TRBV12-3 or TRBV12-4 and TRBJ2-1; 7 bases map to TRBD2. The CDR3 extends over 16 amino acids. The junction had 9 bases not matched to a gene; V was cut back by 3 bases and J by 4 bases. CDR3 loop: CASSFLGTTKYNEQFF. CDR3 coding DNA: TGTGCCAGCAGTTTCCTCGGGACTACCAAATACAATGAGCAGTTCTTC.

In this sample, this clonotype turned up many times. Germline and junction disagree at one end, which may indicate a read error. The chain links TRBV7-8 to TRBJ2-5; no definite D call. Germline CDR1 SGHVS, CDR2 FQNEAQ. CDR3 length: 12 amino acids. In nucleotides, the CDR3 is TGTGCCAGCAGCTTCCTCCAAGGGACCCAGTACTTC. Its translation: CASSFLQGTQYF.

This clonotype occurred many times. The genes are TRBV12-3 or TRBV12-4 and TRBJ1-2; no clear D gene. The CDR3 has 12 amino acids. V was cut by 6 bases and J by 7 bases, with 12 bases left in between. The CDR3 protein is CASSDAGFGYTF. The CDR3 DNA is TGTGCCAGCAGCGACGCGGGGTTTGGCTACACCTTC.

At least ten counts were recorded for this clonotype. The chain uses TRBV6-1 and TRBJ2-5; no definite D call. CDR3 length: 12 residues. The V gene lost 7 bases and the J gene lost 7 bases, with 13 bases spanning the gap. Germline V CDR1 and CDR2: MNHNS, SASEGT. The chain's CDR3 is CASTQRSGTQYF. The DNA of the CDR3 is TGTGCCAGCACCCAGCGTTCGGGGACCCAGTACTTC.

V usage is TRBV20-1 and J usage is TRBJ2-7, with D possibly being TRBD1 or TRBD2 (5 bases each). This CDR3 contains 17 residues. V lost 3 bases, J lost 2 bases, and 23 bases lay in between. Germline CDR1 is DFQATT and CDR2 is SNEGSKA (reference sequence). Here the CDR3 reads CSARSRDASRMTYEQYF. The CDR3 DNA sequence: TGCAGTGCTAGGTCACGGGACGCCTCAAGGATGACCTACGAGCAGTACTTC.

The rearrangement links TRBV27 to TRBJ1-4; 8 nucleotides align to TRBD1. The junction had 15 bases not matched to a gene; V was cut back by 10 bases and J by 8 bases. There are 15 residues in the CDR3. The germline V gene has CDR1 MNHEY and CDR2 SMNVEV (reference sequence). Here the CDR3 DNA reads TGTGCCAACCCGGGACAGGAGGCTCTAGGGGAAAAACTGTTTTTT. It specifies CANPGQEALGEKLFF. Complete variable domain (other parts from reference TRBV27 and TRBJ1-4): EAQVTQNPRYLITVTGKKLTVTCSQNMNHEYMSWYRQDPGLGLRQIYYSMNVEVTDKGDVPEGYKVSRKEKRNFPLILESPSPNQTSLYFCANPGQEALGEKLFFGSGTQLSVL.

This clonotype has only a few counts. This rearrangement joins TRBV2 to TRBJ2-2; D gene unclear. The germline V and J ends were trimmed by 7 bases and 3 bases, with 12 bases remaining between them. Germline CDR1 reads SNHLY; CDR2 reads FYNNEI. This CDR3 is built from 14 residues. The CDR3: CASTEASHTGELFF. The CDR3 coding sequence is TGTGCCAGCACCGAAGCCAGTCACACCGGGGAGCTGTTTTTT.

This clonotype was recorded a few times. The chain uses TRBV6-2 or TRBV6-3 and TRBJ1-2, with no clear D. V was clipped by 7 bases and J by 7 bases, with 19 bases between them. The CDR3 runs to 14 residues. The germline gives CDR1 MNHEY, CDR2 SVGEGT. CDR3 bases: TGTGCCAGCACCTCTCATTCAGAGACCGCTGGCTACACCTTC. Its translation is CASTSHSETAGYTF.

The chain is built from TRBV6-5 and TRBJ2-4; the match to TRBD2 covers 11 bases. The DNA end is a closer match to TRBJ2-7, so the J assignment may be wrong. The CDR3 covers 18 residues. Germline V CDR1 and CDR2: MNHEY, SVGAGI. CDR3 sequence reads: CASSYLVAGGFGPYEQYF. CDR3 coding DNA: TGTGCCAGCAGTTACCTGGTAGCGGGGGGGTTCGGGCCCTACGAGCAGTACTTC.

The chain combines TRBV3-1 with TRBJ2-1; 8 nucleotides align to TRBD1. Germline V gene lookup returns CDR1 LGHDT and CDR2 YNNKEL (reference sequence). This CDR3 region has 15 residues. V gave up 1 base and J gave up 2 bases; unmatched junction bases: 1. CDR3 residues: CASSQGTGTYNEQFF. DNA of the CDR3: TGTGCCAGCAGCCAAGGGACAGGGACCTACAATGAGCAGTTCTTC.

This clonotype occurred a few times. V and J are TRBV6-4 and TRBJ2-1, with 12 positions matching TRBD2. Germline lookup yields CDR1 MRHNA and CDR2 SNTAGT. CDR3 length: 16 residues. With 3 bases clipped from V and 1 base from J, the junction kept 1 base outside the gene matches. CDR3 in amino acids: CASSETSGGSYNEQFF. As DNA, the CDR3 is TGTGCCAGCAGTGAGACTAGCGGGGGATCCTACAATGAGCAGTTCTTC.

This clonotype came up a few times. The chain joins TRBV9 to TRBJ2-5; D not certain. The CDR3 is made up of 16 amino acids. The V gene lost 0 bases and the J gene lost 1 base, with 13 bases spanning the gap. Per the germline V gene, CDR1 is SGDLS and CDR2 is YYNGEE. CDR3 sequence (DNA): TGTGCCAGCAGCGTAGAAGGCAGCCGATCCCAAGAGACCCAGTACTTC. Amino acid sequence: CASSVEGSRSQETQYF. The whole variable domain, filled in from reference TRBV9 and TRBJ2-5, reads DSGVTQTPKHLITATGQRVTLRCSPRSGDLSVYWYQQSLDQGLQFLIQYYNGEERAKGNILERFSAQQFPDLHSELNLSSLELGDSALYFCASSVEGSRSQETQYFGPGTRLLVL.

The V gene is TRBV7-2, the J gene TRBJ2-1; D possibly matches TRBD1 or TRBD2 (5 bases each). Germline assignment: CDR1 SGHTA and CDR2 FQGNSA. This CDR3 spans 16 amino acids. V was clipped by 1 base and J by 6 bases, with 16 bases between them. CDR3 sequence reads: CASSLVGYSRGNEQFF. CDR3 DNA: TGTGCCAGCAGCTTAGTAGGGTATTCGAGGGGCAATGAGCAGTTCTTC.